This T cell receptor beta chain was documented in a study of blood T cell repertoires in COVID-19. Looking at the study overall: Some COVID-19 samples were acute and others convalescent; all came from the United States, Italy and Spain.

Method: immunoSEQ multiplex PCR; TCRdb's copy keeps in-frame clones and lacks some. The top ten hold around 4.8% of the sample, which has fewer than 120,000 clones, nearly 90% seen once. This TCR was sampled from a human donor in a cohort sampled during active COVID-19. What was sequenced was peripheral blood.

CDR3 protein: CASSEDIRAEGAKNIQYF. The CDR3 DNA reads TGCGCCAGCAGCGAGGACATACGGGCGGAGGGGGCCAAAAACATTCAGTACTTC. The chain recombines TRBV5-1 with TRBJ2-4, with D tentatively TRBD2 (6 bases). The CDR3 has 18 residues. V lost 4 bases and J 1 base, leaving 21 bases between the germline ends. Germline CDR1 SGHRS, CDR2 YFSETQ. Full variable domain (missing parts from reference TRBV5-1 and TRBJ2-4): KAGVTQTPRYLIKTRGQQVTLSCSPISGHRSVSWYQQTPGQGLQFLFEYFSETQRNKGNFPGRFSGRQFSNSRSEMNVSTLELGDSALYLCASSEDIRAEGAKNIQYFGAGTRLSVL.